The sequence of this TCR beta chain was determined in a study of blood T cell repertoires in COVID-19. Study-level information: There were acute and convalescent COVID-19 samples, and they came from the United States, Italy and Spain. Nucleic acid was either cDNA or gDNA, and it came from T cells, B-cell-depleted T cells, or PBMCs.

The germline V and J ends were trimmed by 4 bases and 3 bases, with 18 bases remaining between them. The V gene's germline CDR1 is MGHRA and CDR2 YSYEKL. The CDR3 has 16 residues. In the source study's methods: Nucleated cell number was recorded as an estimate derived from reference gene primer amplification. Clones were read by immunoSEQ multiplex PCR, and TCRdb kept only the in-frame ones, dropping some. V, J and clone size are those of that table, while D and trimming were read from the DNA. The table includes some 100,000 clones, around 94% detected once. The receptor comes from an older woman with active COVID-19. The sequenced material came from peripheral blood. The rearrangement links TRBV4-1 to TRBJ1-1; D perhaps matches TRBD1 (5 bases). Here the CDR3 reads CASSRGGGAWDTEAFF. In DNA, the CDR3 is TGCGCCAGCAGCCGAGGTGGAGGGGCATGGGACACTGAAGCTTTCTTT.